The 24 T cell receptor beta chains below come from one sample, sequenced in a study of shared clonotypes between healthy human individuals (dated by TCRdb to between 2020 and 2021). Library generation was performed with the immunoSEQ multiplex PCR assay. The immuneACCESS repertoire file appears here via TCRdb, limited to in-frame rearrangements. These files lack a portion of the clones; in checked studies, under half of the deficit traces to unresolved V genes, and the cause of the others is not known. This sample has about 380,000 clones in its table, and roughly 96% of those were observed once. Together, the top ten hold 0.32% of the sample. Sequencing input: memory CD8+ T cells sorted from blood. In light of the paper, this sample's cell subset or site label describes: CD45RO+ cells pooled with CCR7-negative TemRA cells. These receptors all come from a man younger than 40 in good health.

A single count supports this clone. Other DNA variants within this sample encode the same CDR3. V gene TRBV30 combines with J gene TRBJ2-1; D is unresolved. Trimming removed 2 bases at V and 0 bases at J, with 5 bases between. Germline V gene lookup returns CDR1 GTSNPN and CDR2 SVGIG (reference sequence). CDR3 length equals 13 residues. The DNA of the CDR3 is TGTGCCTGGAGTCCGGACTCCTACAATGAGCAGTTCTTC. Its translation: CAWSPDSYNEQFF.

V gene TRBV30 combines with J gene TRBJ1-2; tentatively, D is TRBD1 (6 bases). Deletions cut 3 bases from V and 1 base from J, with 12 bases between. The CDR3 runs 14 residues. The germline V gene encodes CDR1 GTSNPN and CDR2 SVGIG (reference sequence). The CDR3 loop is CAWRHRDNNYGYTF. The CDR3 nucleotides read TGTGCCTGGAGACACCGGGACAATAACTATGGCTACACCTTC. Full variable domain (rest looked up from reference TRBV30 and TRBJ1-2): SQTIHQWPATLVQPVGSPLSLECTVEGTSNPNLYWYRQAAGRGLQLLFYSVGIGQISSEVPQNLSASRPQDRQFILSSKKLLLSDSGFYLCAWRHRDNNYGYTFGSGTRLTVV.

The chain recombines TRBV19 with TRBJ1-4; D is ambiguous. V lost 2 bases and J lost 15, with 13 bases in between. The CDR3 sequence is 12 residues long. Germline loops: CDR1 LNHDA, CDR2 SQIVND (reference sequence). This CDR3 is CASSISPGVLFF. The CDR3, as DNA: TGTGCCAGTAGTATAAGCCCGGGAGTATTGTTTTTT.

The rearrangement joins TRBV5-8 to TRBJ2-3; D gene unclear. The length of the CDR3 is 13 residues. Trimming cost V 0 bases and J 14 bases, with 16 bases left between them. Looked up from germline, CDR1 is SGHTS and CDR2 is YDEGEE. The CDR3: CASSLAVPPLPYF. The CDR3, as DNA: TGTGCCAGCAGCTTGGCCGTCCCTCCACTCCCGTATTTT.

V and J are TRBV19 and TRBJ1-3, with D possibly TRBD1 on 6 matching bases. V lost 8 bases to trimming and J lost 4 bases, with 12 bases between them. This CDR3 is 13 amino acids long. Germline V CDR1 and CDR2: LNHDA, SQIVND (reference sequence). CDR3 sequence (DNA): TGTGCCAGTTCTACAGGGTGGGGAAACACCATATATTTT. Protein: CASSTGWGNTIYF.

The chain is built from TRBV18 and TRBJ2-5, with D possibly being TRBD1 or TRBD2 (5 bases each). Germline lookup yields CDR1 KGHSH and CDR2 LQKENI. The CDR3 is made up of 14 amino acids. V lost 0 bases, J lost 4 bases, and 9 bases lay in between. The CDR3 region has the DNA TGTGCCAGCTCACCACCGGAGAGGGGAGAGACCCAGTACTTC. The encoded protein is CASSPPERGETQYF.

To note about this clone: A junction boundary mismatches the germline segment, possibly from a read error. The chain links TRBV7-7 to TRBJ2-5, with TRBD2 as a possible D gene (5 bases). The germline CDR1 and CDR2 sequences are SSHAT and FNYEAQ (reference sequence). CDR3 length: 13 amino acids. As DNA, the CDR3 is TGTGCTAGCAGTCTAGGACTGGTCCAGACCCAGTACTTC. This sequence encodes CASSLGLVQTQYF.

The rearrangement links TRBV9 to TRBJ2-1; tentative D call: TRBD2 (5 bases). The CDR3 loop spans 16 amino acids. The V and J ends lost 4 bases and 4 bases respectively, with 18 bases between them. Germline V CDR1 and CDR2: SGDLS, YYNGEE. The CDR3 sequence: CASSFRPTGYYNEQFF. The CDR3 DNA sequence: TGTGCCAGCAGCTTCAGACCTACGGGATATTACAATGAGCAGTTCTTC.

The rearrangement links TRBV19 to TRBJ2-5; D unclear. Germline loops: CDR1 LNHDA, CDR2 SQIVND (reference sequence). Trimming left V 10 bases short and J 7 bases short, with 19 bases between. The CDR3 loop spans 13 amino acids. Here the CDR3 DNA reads TGTGCCACCAGTCCATCCGGGTGGGGGACCCAGTACTTC. Translated, it gives CATSPSGWGTQYF.

CDR3 protein: CASSPLNRVLGTQYF. CDR3 coding DNA: TGTGCCAGCAGCCCCCTCAACAGGGTCTTAGGGACCCAGTACTTC. V and J are TRBV28 and TRBJ2-5; D is possibly TRBD1 (6 bases). This CDR3 spans 15 amino acids. Trimming shortened V by 6 bases and J by 7 bases, and 21 bases separated the two germline ends. CDR1 and CDR2 from the germline V gene are MDHEN and SYDVKM.

The chain carries TRBV18 and TRBJ2-1, with a possible D match to TRBD2 (6 bases). This CDR3 is built from 14 residues. CDR1 KGHSH and CDR2 LQKENI come from the germline V gene. Trimming took off 3 bases at V and 4 bases at J, with 10 bases between the two ends. CDR3 nucleotides: TGTGCCAGCTCACCGAAACTAGCATACAATGAGCAGTTCTTC. This translates into CASSPKLAYNEQFF.

The chain's CDR3 is CASSLGLSGSLDTGELFF. The CDR3 nucleotides are TGTGCCAGCAGCTTAGGTCTTAGCGGGAGTCTGGACACCGGGGAGCTGTTTTTT. This rearrangement joins TRBV7-6 to TRBJ2-2, with TRBD2 matching 9 bases. Per germline, CDR1 SGHVS and CDR2 FNYEAQ. J was trimmed by 3 bases and V by 1 base; bases with no gene match: 9. The CDR3 runs to 18 residues.

With regard to this clone: Other DNA sequences in this specimen translate into the identical CDR3. The chain uses TRBV5-4 and TRBJ2-5, with D tentatively TRBD1 (5 bases). This CDR3 is 13 amino acids long. Trimming shortened V by 0 bases and J by 2 bases, and 5 bases separated the two germline ends. Germline CDR1 SGHNT, CDR2 YYREEE (reference sequence). Here the CDR3 DNA reads TGTGCCAGCAGCTTGGGACAGCAAGAGACCCAGTACTTC. Translating gives CASSLGQQETQYF.

The chain has TRBV28 and TRBJ2-1, with 14 bases lining up with TRBD2. From germline, CDR1 is MDHEN and CDR2 SYDVKM. This CDR3 contains 14 residues. The V segment lost 7 bases and the J segment 7 bases; nucleotides outside the gene matches: 3. The DNA for the CDR3 is TGTGCCAGCACCCGGACTAGCGGGAGGAATGAGCAGTTCTTC. This translates into CASTRTSGRNEQFF. Full variable domain (outside the CDR3, taken from reference TRBV28 and TRBJ2-1): DVKVTQSSRYLVKRTGEKVFLECVQDMDHENMFWYRQDPGLGLRLIYFSYDVKMKEKGDIPEGYSVSREKKERFSLILESASTNQTSMYLCASTRTSGRNEQFFGPGTRLTVL.

The chain recombines TRBV11-2 with TRBJ2-3, with D unclear. The CDR3 is made up of 11 amino acids. V was trimmed by 2 bases and J by 4 bases, leaving 1 base between them. The V gene's germline CDR1 is SGHAT and CDR2 FQNNGV. In DNA, the CDR3 is TGTGCCAGCAGCTTACCAGATACGCAGTATTTT. Translation gives CASSLPDTQYF.

The chain couples TRBV28 to TRBJ2-2; tentative D call: TRBD2 (6 bases). Germline lookup yields CDR1 MDHEN and CDR2 SYDVKM. Trimming removed 3 bases at V and 4 bases at J, with 12 bases between. The CDR3 spans 15 residues. DNA for the CDR3: TGTGCCAGCAGTTTGGGCGGGATGGGCACCGGGGAGCTGTTTTTT. Its translation is CASSLGGMGTGELFF. Using reference TRBV28 and TRBJ2-2 for the parts outside the CDR3, the full variable domain is DVKVTQSSRYLVKRTGEKVFLECVQDMDHENMFWYRQDPGLGLRLIYFSYDVKMKEKGDIPEGYSVSREKKERFSLILESASTNQTSMYLCASSLGGMGTGELFFGEGSRLTVL.

The chain joins TRBV6-1 to TRBJ1-1, with D possibly TRBD1 on 6 matching bases. The CDR3 length is 15 residues. Germline CDR1 MNHNS, CDR2 SASEGT. Between the trimmed V and J ends, which lost 6 bases and 4 bases, there was a span of 18 bases. The CDR3 DNA reads TGTGCCAGCAGCCGAACCTTCAGGGGAGGCACTGAAGCTTTCTTT. This sequence encodes CASSRTFRGGTEAFF.

The rearrangement links TRBV15 to TRBJ1-1; tentative D call: TRBD1 (5 bases). This CDR3 spans 16 amino acids. Germline V gene sequence: CDR1 LNHNV, CDR2 YYDKDF (reference sequence). With 2 bases removed from V and 1 base from J, the gap between germline ends came to 14 bases. CDR3 sequence reads: CATSRNPGPANTEAFF. CDR3 nucleotides: TGTGCCACCAGCAGAAATCCGGGACCGGCGAACACTGAAGCTTTCTTT.

The CDR3 bases are TGCGCCAGCAGCTTGGGGGTCGAGACCCAGTACTTC. It yields the protein CASSLGVETQYF. The J gene is TRBJ2-5, the V gene TRBV5-1, with D unresolved. Trimming pared 0 bases from V and 5 bases from J, leaving 5 bases between. Germline-derived CDR1 and CDR2 are SGHRS and YFSETQ. The CDR3 is 12 residues long.

The rearrangement joins TRBV28 to TRBJ1-1; 9 positions agree with TRBD1. Trimming cost V 3 bases and J 3 bases; bases outside gene matches: 5. CDR1 is MDHEN and CDR2 is SYDVKM in the germline V gene. The CDR3 extends over 15 amino acids. CDR3 amino acids: CASSFPDRGYTEAFF. DNA for the CDR3: TGTGCCAGCAGTTTCCCTGACAGGGGGTACACTGAAGCTTTCTTT.

The V call is TRBV7-9, the J call TRBJ2-3; D unresolved. With 2 bases removed from V and 2 bases from J, the gap between germline ends came to 11 bases. The CDR3 totals 15 residues. CDR1 is SEHNR and CDR2 is FQNEAQ in the germline V gene (reference sequence). The CDR3 DNA reads TGTGCCAGCAGCTTATCTGAGAAGGCCACAGATACGCAGTATTTT. Translating gives CASSLSEKATDTQYF.

The J gene is TRBJ2-7, the V gene TRBV2; 8 nucleotides align to TRBD2. Trimming took 8 bases from V and 4 from J; bases not matched to a gene: 7. Germline CDR1 is SNHLY and CDR2 is FYNNEI. The CDR3 totals 13 residues. The CDR3 DNA is TGTGCCAGCGAGGGACTAGTGAGTTACGAGCAGTACTTC. Translating gives CASEGLVSYEQYF.

V is TRBV5-4 and J is TRBJ2-7; D may be TRBD2 (5 bases). Germline V lookup: CDR1 SGHNT, CDR2 YYREEE (reference sequence). V was pared by 4 bases and J by 0 bases, with 14 bases between. This CDR3 is built from 15 residues. Written as DNA, the CDR3 is TGTGCCAGCAGCCCTCGGGTAGGACTCTCCTACGAGCAGTACTTC. Its translation is CASSPRVGLSYEQYF.

The chain is built from TRBV18 and TRBJ1-1; no clear D gene. The germline V gene has CDR1 KGHSH and CDR2 LQKENI. V lost 5 bases to trimming and J lost 6 bases, with 10 bases between them. The CDR3 extends over 12 amino acids. The DNA of the CDR3 is TGTGCCAGCTCAGGAGGGATCGCTGAAGCTTTCTTT. It encodes CASSGGIAEAFF.